This TCR beta chain was observed in a study of T cells in narcolepsy (dated by TCRdb to 2016 to 2019). Concerning the study at large: Patients with narcolepsy type 1 or type 2 (NT1, NT2) and healthy control donors were enrolled in the study. The study sought autoreactive T cells targeting hypocretin neuron self-antigens (hypocretin, TRIB2) in narcolepsy patients, using TCR Vbeta sequencing to track clonotypes in blood and CSF.

Library construction relied on the immunoSEQ multiplex PCR assay. The immuneACCESS repertoire file appears here via TCRdb, limited to in-frame rearrangements. These files lack a portion of the clones; in checked studies, under half of the deficit traces to unresolved V genes, and the cause of the others is not known. The sample profile shows about 30,000 clones; around four fifths of them were found once. Together, the top ten hold around 0.85% of the sample. For TCR Vbeta sequencing, memory CD4+ T cells were sorted ex vivo from the peripheral blood of narcolepsy patients and healthy controls. A single count supports this clone. The target of this receptor is not known. No qualities accompany the bases; no much larger clone lies one base away. Here is what the overall study found, with its caveats: Plots comparing CSF and blood CD4+ T cell clonotypes from the same patient highlighted HCRT-specific and TRIB2-specific autoreactive clonotypes. Autoreactive clonotypes were reported to be detected serially in the blood of the same patients and of different patients, but not in the blood of healthy controls. No sequences matching autoreactive T cell clones were contained in some blood memory CD4+ repertoires from patients and controls. Numbers of sequenced blood memory CD4+ clonotypes were comparable, with averages of about 39,494 in patients and roughly 33,000 in controls.

The sample consisted of CD45RA- memory CD4+ T cells from PBMCs. This sample's cell subset or site label indicates: memory T cells sorted ex vivo from peripheral blood. This clonotype originated in a human donor with narcolepsy.

Here the CDR3 is given as CASSLGNSGDPLTETQYF. The DNA sequence is as follows: TGTGCCAGCAGCTTGGGTAATAGCGGGGACCCGCTCACAGAGACCCAGTACTTC. This chain is built from TRBV5-8 and TRBJ2-5; 8 junctional bases match TRBD2. V is cut back by 0 bases and J by 4 bases, with 14 bases in the junction unmatched. CDR1 and CDR2 (SGHTS, YDEGEE) derive from the germline V gene. Its CDR3 holds 18 amino acids, cysteine through phenylalanine. Only the CDR3 portion is preserved as DNA: 54 bases, with reading frame beginning at the first base. When the CDR3 is completed using the reference TRBV5-8 and TRBJ2-5 genes on either side, the full variable domain is EAGVTQSPTHLIKTRGQQATLRCSPISGHTSVYWYQQALGLGLQFLLWYDEGEERNRGNFPPRFSGRQFPNYSSELNVNALELEDSALYLCASSLGNSGDPLTETQYFGPGTRLLVL.